A selection of T cell receptor beta chains follows, all from one sample in a study of PD-1 blockade in mismatch repair-deficient tumors. Produced via immunoSEQ multiplex PCR; TCRdb's table is partial and in-frame only. The sample comprises some 49,000 clones, approximately 80% of which are singletons, and roughly 3.4% rests with the top ten. The sample in question was PBMCs, obtained before pembrolizumab treatment. Receptor source: an adult with mismatch repair-deficient cancer. Both conserved end residues are part of each CDR3.

TRBJ2-7,TRBV27,CASSLSHPERRGTYEQYF
TRBJ2-6,TRBV7-3,CASSLRESGANVLTF
TRBJ1-2,TRBV5-1,CASSLSAVRRHGYTF
TRBJ2-1,TRBV9,CASSRQGDYNEQFF
TRBJ2-1,TRBV6-5,CASSTGTSGKDEQFF
TRBJ2-7,TRBV19,CASSIVPLGRLLNPEISYEQYF
TRBJ2-2,TRBV6-6,CASSRGQTNTGELFF
TRBJ2-1,TRBV12-5,CASGFAPLAGGSYEQFF
TRBJ2-7,TRBV9,CASSVGDSGSHEQYF
TRBJ2-1,TRBV10-1,CASSESPREQFF
TRBJ1-1,TRBV6-5,CASSSWRSSEAFF
TRBJ2-5,TRBV4-1,CASSQDNNRYKETQYF
TRBJ2-5,TRBV30,CACPKSDRQETQYF
TRBJ2-1,TRBV6-6,CASSYTRDSGDNEQFF
TRBJ1-5,TRBV2,CASSEVGFSNQPQHF
TRBJ2-1,TRBV2,CASEKASGGSYNEQFF
TRBJ2-6,TRBV27,CASGDRVFSGANVLTF
TRBJ1-1,TRBV9,CASSVDPETEAFF
TRBJ1-2,TRBV25-1,CATVGGGYGYTF
TRBJ1-3,TRBV10-3,CAISDGWGSTGNTIYF
TRBJ1-1,TRBV28,CASSSAAEAFF
TRBJ1-2,TRBV7-9,CASSPSFSRRQGNYGYTF
TRBJ2-7,TRBV29-1,CSVQGGREQYF
TRBJ1-1,TRBV12-5,CASGLEVINTEAFF
TRBJ1-5,TRBV15,CATSRDKTTRGLQPQHF
TRBJ2-3,TRBV30,CAWSLGPSTDTQYF
TRBJ1-1,TRBV11-3,CASSLFLNTEAFF
TRBJ2-3,TRBV5-1,CASRLAGETDTQYF
TRBJ1-1,TRBV5-1,CASSLDAGTGLMNTEAFF
TRBJ1-5,TRBV5-1,CASSLEGGSNQPQHF
TRBJ2-3,TRBV2,CASRRDRADTQYF
TRBJ1-2,TRBV27,CATRRGSNYGYTF
TRBJ2-7,TRBV6-5,CASIGTDWTYEQYF
TRBJ1-2,TRBV27,CASSFTESRGYTF
TRBJ1-5,TRBV9,CASSATGQEGQPQHF
TRBJ2-7,TRBV19,CASSTRTSGSYEQYF
TRBJ2-7,TRBV2,CASSGGAGIYEQYF
TRBJ1-3,TRBV21-1,CASNFSGTASGNTIYF
TRBJ2-1,TRBV6-5,CASSYSHDELQFF
TRBJ1-4,TRBV19,CASRRAGNEKLFF
TRBJ1-5,TRBV6-5,CASSLGRASNQPQHF
TRBJ2-6,TRBV11-3,CASSLGDGGFSGANVLTF
TRBJ1-1,TRBV15,CATSARGRSFEAFF
TRBJ2-7,TRBV2,CASKGESYEQYF